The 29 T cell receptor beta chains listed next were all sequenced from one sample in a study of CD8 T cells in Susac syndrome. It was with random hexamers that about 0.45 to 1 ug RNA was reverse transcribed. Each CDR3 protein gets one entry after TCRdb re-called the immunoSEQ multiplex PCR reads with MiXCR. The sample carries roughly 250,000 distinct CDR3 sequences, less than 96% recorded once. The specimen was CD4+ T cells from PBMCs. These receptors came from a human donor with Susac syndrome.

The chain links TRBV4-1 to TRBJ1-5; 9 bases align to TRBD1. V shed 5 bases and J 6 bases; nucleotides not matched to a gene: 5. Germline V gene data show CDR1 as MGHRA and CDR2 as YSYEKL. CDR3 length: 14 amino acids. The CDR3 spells CASSGTGRIQPQHF. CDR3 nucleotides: TGCGCCAGCAGCGGGACAGGGAGGATTCAGCCCCAGCATTTT.

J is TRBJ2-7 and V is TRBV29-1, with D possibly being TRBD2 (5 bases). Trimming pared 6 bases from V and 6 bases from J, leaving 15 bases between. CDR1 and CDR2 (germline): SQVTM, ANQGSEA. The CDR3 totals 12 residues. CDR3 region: CSVRIGVSEQYF. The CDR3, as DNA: TGCAGCGTCCGAATCGGGGTTTCCGAGCAGTACTTC.

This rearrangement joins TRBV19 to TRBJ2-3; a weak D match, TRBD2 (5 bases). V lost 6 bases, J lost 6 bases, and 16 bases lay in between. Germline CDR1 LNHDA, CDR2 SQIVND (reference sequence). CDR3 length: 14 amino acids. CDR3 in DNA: TGTGCCAGTAGCAAGCGGAACCCTTTCGATACGCAGTATTTT. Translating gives CASSKRNPFDTQYF. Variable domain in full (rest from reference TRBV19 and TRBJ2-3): DGGITQSPKYLFRKEGQNVTLSCEQNLNHDAMYWYRQDPGQGLRLIYYSQIVNDFQKGDIAEGYSVSREKKESFPLTVTSAQKNPTAFYLCASSKRNPFDTQYFGPGTRLTVL.

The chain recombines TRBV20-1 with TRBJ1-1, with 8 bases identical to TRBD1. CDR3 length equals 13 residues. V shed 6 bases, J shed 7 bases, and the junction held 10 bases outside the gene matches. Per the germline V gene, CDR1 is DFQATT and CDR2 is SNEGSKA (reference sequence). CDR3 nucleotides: TGCAGTGCCACAGAAAGGACAGGGCTTGAAGCTTTCTTT. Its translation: CSATERTGLEAFF.

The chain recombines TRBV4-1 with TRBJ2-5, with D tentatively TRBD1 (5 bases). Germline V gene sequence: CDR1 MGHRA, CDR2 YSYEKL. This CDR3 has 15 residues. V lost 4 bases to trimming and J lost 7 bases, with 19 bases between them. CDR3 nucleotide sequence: TGCGCCAGCAGCCGGAGCCTCAGGGATCCGGGGACCCAGTACTTC. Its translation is CASSRSLRDPGTQYF.

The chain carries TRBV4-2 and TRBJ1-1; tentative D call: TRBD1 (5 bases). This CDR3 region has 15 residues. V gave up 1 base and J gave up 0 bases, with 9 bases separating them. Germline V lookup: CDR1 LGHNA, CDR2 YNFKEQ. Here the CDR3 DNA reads TGTGCCAGCAGCCAAGTTGACAGAGTGAACACTGAAGCTTTCTTT. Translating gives CASSQVDRVNTEAFF.

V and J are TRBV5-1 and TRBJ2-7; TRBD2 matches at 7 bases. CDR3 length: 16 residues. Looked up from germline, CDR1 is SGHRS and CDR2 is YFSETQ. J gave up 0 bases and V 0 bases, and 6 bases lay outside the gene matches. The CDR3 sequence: CASSLGASGDSYEQYF. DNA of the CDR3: TGCGCCAGCAGCTTGGGAGCTAGCGGAGACTCCTACGAGCAGTACTTC.

The CDR3 loop reads CASSEGQYYGYTF. In nucleotides, the CDR3 is TGTGCCAGCAGCGAGGGACAGTACTATGGCTACACCTTC. The chain couples TRBV9 to TRBJ1-2, with TRBD1 matching 7 bases. Per the germline V gene, CDR1 is SGDLS and CDR2 is YYNGEE. This CDR3 has 13 residues. J gave up 3 bases and V 3 bases, and 2 bases lay outside the gene matches.

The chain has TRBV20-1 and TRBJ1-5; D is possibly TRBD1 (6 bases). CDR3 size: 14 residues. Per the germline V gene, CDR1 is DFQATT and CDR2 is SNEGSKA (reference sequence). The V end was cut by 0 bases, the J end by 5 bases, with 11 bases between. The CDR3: CSARDRDTHQPQHF. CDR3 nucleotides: TGCAGTGCTAGAGACCGGGACACTCATCAGCCCCAGCATTTT.

CDR3 loop: CASSSGQGAETQYF. The CDR3 coding sequence is TGTGCCAGCAGTTCGGGACAGGGGGCAGAGACCCAGTACTTC. The genes are TRBV7-9 and TRBJ2-5, with TRBD1 matching 12 bases. J was trimmed by 4 bases and V by 6 bases; bases with no gene match: 3. Germline loops: CDR1 SEHNR, CDR2 FQNEAQ (reference sequence). This CDR3 spans 14 amino acids.

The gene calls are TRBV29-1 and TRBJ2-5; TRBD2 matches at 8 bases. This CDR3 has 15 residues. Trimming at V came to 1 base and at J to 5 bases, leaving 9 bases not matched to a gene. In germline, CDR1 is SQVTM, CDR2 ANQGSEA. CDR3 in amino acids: CSVEARGGKGETQYF. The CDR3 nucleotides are TGCAGCGTTGAAGCTCGGGGGGGTAAGGGGGAGACCCAGTACTTC.

The CDR3 DNA is TGTGCCAGCAGTTTAACCACTACAGGGGGCTACGAGCAGTACTTC. Translating it yields CASSLTTTGGYEQYF. The chain links TRBV12-3 or TRBV12-4 to TRBJ2-7; 8 bases are a match to TRBD1. This CDR3 contains 15 residues. J was trimmed by 3 bases and V by 2 bases; bases with no gene match: 6.

The CDR3 DNA reads TGTGCCAGCAGTCCCCCAGGGAAAATGAGCACAGATACGCAGTATTTT. Protein product: CASSPPGKMSTDTQYF. V gene TRBV28 combines with J gene TRBJ2-3; D may be TRBD1 (5 bases). The V gene lost 5 bases and the J gene lost 0 bases, with 15 bases spanning the gap. This CDR3 spans 16 amino acids. Germline V CDR1 and CDR2: MDHEN, SYDVKM.

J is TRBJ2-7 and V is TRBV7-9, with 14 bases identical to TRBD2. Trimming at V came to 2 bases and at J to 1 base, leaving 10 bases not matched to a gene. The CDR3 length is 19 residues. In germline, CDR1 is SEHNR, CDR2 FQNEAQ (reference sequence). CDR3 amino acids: CASSLFGTSGSWGSYEQYF. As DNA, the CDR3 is TGTGCCAGCAGCTTATTCGGGACTAGCGGGAGCTGGGGGTCCTACGAGCAGTACTTC.

CDR3 coding DNA: TGTGCCAGCCAACGCAGTACGAACACCGGGGAGCTGTTTTTT. It specifies CASQRSTNTGELFF. This sequence joins TRBV9 and TRBJ2-2; D is uncertain. Germline loops: CDR1 SGDLS, CDR2 YYNGEE. CDR3 size: 14 residues. V lost 7 bases to trimming and J lost 0 bases, with 10 bases between them.

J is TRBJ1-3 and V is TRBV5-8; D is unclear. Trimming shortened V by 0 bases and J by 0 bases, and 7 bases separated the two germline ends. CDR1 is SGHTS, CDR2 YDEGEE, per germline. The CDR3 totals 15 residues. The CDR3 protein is CASSLGPYSGNTIYF. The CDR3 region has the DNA TGTGCCAGCAGCTTGGGGCCCTACTCTGGAAACACCATATATTTT. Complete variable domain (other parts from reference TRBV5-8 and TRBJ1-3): EAGVTQSPTHLIKTRGQQATLRCSPISGHTSVYWYQQALGLGLQFLLWYDEGEERNRGNFPPRFSGRQFPNYSSELNVNALELEDSALYLCASSLGPYSGNTIYFGEGSWLTVV.

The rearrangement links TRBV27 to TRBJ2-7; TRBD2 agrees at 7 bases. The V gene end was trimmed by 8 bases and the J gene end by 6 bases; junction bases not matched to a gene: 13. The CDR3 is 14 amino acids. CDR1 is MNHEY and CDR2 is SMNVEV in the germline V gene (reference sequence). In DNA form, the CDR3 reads TGTGCCAGCCGCTCATGGACTAGTGGAAGCGAGCAGTACTTC. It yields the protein CASRSWTSGSEQYF.

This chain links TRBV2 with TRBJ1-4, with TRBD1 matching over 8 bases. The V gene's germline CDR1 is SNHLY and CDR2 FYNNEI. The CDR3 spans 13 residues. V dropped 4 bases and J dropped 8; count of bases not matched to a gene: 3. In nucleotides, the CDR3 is TGTGCCAGCAGTGCAGGGGGCGAAGAAAAACTGTTTTTT. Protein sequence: CASSAGGEEKLFF.

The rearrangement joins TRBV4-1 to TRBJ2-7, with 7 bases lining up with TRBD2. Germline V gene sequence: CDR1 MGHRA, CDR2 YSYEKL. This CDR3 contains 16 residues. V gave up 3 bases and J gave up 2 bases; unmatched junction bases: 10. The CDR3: CASSQGPRDYTYEQYF. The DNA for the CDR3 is TGCGCCAGCAGCCAGGGACCTCGGGACTACACCTACGAGCAGTACTTC.

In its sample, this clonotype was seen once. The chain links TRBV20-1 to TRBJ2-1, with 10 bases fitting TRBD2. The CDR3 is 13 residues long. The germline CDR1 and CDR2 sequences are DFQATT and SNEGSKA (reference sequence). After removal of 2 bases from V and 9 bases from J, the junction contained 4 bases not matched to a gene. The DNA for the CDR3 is TGCAGTGCTAGATTCCTAGCGGGAGCTGAGCAGTTCTTC. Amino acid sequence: CSARFLAGAEQFF.

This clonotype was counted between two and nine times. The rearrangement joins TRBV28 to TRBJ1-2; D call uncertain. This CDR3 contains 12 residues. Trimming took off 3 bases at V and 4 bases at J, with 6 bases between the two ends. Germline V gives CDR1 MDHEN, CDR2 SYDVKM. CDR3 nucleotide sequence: TGTGCCAGCAGTTTGGGCCTCTATGGCTACACCTTC. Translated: CASSLGLYGYTF.

This CDR3 is CASSPRVSETQYF. The CDR3 DNA reads TGTGCCAGCAGCCCTCGGGTGTCAGAGACCCAGTACTTC. This sequence joins TRBV7-9 and TRBJ2-5; no definite D call. The CDR3 contains 13 residues. The V gene's germline CDR1 is SEHNR and CDR2 FQNEAQ (reference sequence). Trimming took 5 bases from V and 4 from J, leaving 11 bases between them.

The CDR3 loop is CASRLWDRGVTGADTQYF. The CDR3 DNA sequence: TGCGCCAGCCGACTCTGGGACAGGGGGGTTACGGGGGCAGATACGCAGTATTTT. V gene TRBV23-1 combines with J gene TRBJ2-3; 11 nucleotides line up with TRBD1. TRBV23-1 is an open reading frame whose function is uncertain. V was pared by 8 bases and J by 4 bases, with 17 bases of the junction left unmatched. The CDR3 runs to 18 residues.

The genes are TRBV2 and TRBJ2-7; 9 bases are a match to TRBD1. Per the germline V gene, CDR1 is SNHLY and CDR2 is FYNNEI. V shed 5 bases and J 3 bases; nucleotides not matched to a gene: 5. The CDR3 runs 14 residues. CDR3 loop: CASSSGTGYYEQYF. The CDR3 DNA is TGTGCCAGCAGTTCCGGGACAGGGTACTACGAGCAGTACTTC.

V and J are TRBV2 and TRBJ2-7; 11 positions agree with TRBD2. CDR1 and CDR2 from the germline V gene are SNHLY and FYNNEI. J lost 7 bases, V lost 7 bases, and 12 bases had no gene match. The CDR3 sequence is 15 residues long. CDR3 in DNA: TGTGCCAGCACTACTAGCGGGAGCTACCGTGGGGAGCAGTACTTC. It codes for CASTTSGSYRGEQYF.

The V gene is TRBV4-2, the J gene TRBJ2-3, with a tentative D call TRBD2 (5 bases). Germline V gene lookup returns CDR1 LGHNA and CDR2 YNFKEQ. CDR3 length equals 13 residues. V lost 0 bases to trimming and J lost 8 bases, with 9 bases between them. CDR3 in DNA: TGTGCCAGCAGCCAAGAGCTCCGGGGTACGCAGTATTTT. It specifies CASSQELRGTQYF.

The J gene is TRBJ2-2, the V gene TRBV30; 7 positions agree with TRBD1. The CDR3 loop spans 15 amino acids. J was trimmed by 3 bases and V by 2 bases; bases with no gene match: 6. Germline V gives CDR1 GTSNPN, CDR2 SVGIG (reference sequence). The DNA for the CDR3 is TGTGCCTGGAGTTTTGGACAGGCTGACACCGGGGAGCTGTTTTTT. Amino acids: CAWSFGQADTGELFF.

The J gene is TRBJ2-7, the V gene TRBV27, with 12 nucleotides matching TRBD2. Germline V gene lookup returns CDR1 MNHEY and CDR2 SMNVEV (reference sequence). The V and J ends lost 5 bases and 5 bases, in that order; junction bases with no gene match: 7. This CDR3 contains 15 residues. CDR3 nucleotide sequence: TGTGCCAGCAGTCTAAGACTAGCGGGAGTTAACGAGCAGTACTTC. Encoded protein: CASSLRLAGVNEQYF.

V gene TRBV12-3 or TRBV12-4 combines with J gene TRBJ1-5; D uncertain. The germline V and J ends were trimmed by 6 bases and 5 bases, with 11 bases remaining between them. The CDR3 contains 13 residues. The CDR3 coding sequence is TGTGCCAGCAGCCTTCTGATAGATCAGCCCCAGCATTTT. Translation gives CASSLLIDQPQHF.